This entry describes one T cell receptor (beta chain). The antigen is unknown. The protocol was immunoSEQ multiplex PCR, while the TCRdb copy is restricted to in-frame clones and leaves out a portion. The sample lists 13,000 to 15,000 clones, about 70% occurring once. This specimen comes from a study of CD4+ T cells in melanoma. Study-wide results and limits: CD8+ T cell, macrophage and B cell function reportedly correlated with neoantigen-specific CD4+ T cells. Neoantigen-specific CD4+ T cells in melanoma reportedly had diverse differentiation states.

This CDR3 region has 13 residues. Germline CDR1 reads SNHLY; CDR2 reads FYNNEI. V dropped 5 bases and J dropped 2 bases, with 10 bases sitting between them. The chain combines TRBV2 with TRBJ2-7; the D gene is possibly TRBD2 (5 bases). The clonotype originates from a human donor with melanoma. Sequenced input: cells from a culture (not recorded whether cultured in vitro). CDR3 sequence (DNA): TGTGCCAGCAGTTCGCGGGCCCCCTACGAGCAGTACTTC. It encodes CASSSRAPYEQYF.